The sequence of this TCR beta chain was determined in a study of T cells after yellow fever vaccination (dated by TCRdb to the late 2010s). Some background on the complete study: The SMART-Seq v4 Ultra Low Input RNA kit was used to prepare libraries from fractions with low cell numbers. Blood samples were taken at several timepoints before and after primary and secondary immunization, and bulk PBMC replicates and cell subsets were isolated. Two healthy male donors made up the cohort, one aged 18 to 30 years and the other aged 30 to 39 years. To follow T-cell clones before and after primary and booster YFV17D yellow fever vaccination, bulk TCR alpha and beta repertoires were sequenced over time.

What the research found in general, with its limitations: Only a couple of donors were included in the study, so the extent to which the findings can be generalized is limited. Computational filtering was needed because FACS-sorted repertoires could contain abundant contaminating clonotypes from the bulk population. The secondary T-cell response was found to be weaker but faster than the primary response, with a peak reached on day 5 rather than on day 15. Most clones expanded after primary vaccination were re-detected after the booster (about 96% of CD4 and around 88% of CD8), suggesting broad memory maintenance. A small fraction of clonotypes showed up in both the CD4 and CD8 compartments, probably as a result of convergent recombination.

This clonotype appeared a few times. Its specific antigen is unknown. Qualities for individual bases were not recorded, and no much larger clone is one base off. The CDR3 goes from the cysteine to the phenylalanine over 15 residues. Only the CDR3 DNA stays, 45 bases, in frame from base 1. CDR1 and CDR2, per the germline V gene, are LGHNA and YSLEER. The V and J ends are trimmed by 1 base and 7 bases, leaving 14 bases between them. This specimen's treatment or condition label, per the study, means: live attenuated yellow fever vaccine strain. At every blood-draw timepoint, two biological replicates of bulk PBMCs were collected. PBMCs were isolated from peripheral blood using a standard Ficoll-Paque protocol. RNA was extracted with TriZol from bulk PBMCs, CD4 and CD8 fractions, and dextramer-positive and dextramer-negative fractions. TCR cDNA was synthesized by 5'RACE template switching, through which a universal primer site and unique molecular identifiers were introduced. Priming of cDNA synthesis was performed from both the TCR alpha and TCR beta constant segments. Two PCR steps were used to amplify libraries, with sample barcodes and sequencing adapters being added in the second step. Sequencing of libraries was performed on Illumina HiSeq 2500 (2x100 bp) or NovaSeq (2x150 bp). In the source study's methods: MIGEC was used to demultiplex reads and collapse the reads into UMI consensus sequences, and MiXCR was used for V(D)J alignment. Vaccine-responding clonotypes were identified with edgeR using replicate PBMC samples, with FDR below 0.01 and a log2 fold change above 5 up to day 15 being required. CD4 or CD8 identity was assigned to each bulk clonotype according to whether the clonotype was present at higher abundance in the sequenced CD4 repertoire or the sequenced CD8 repertoire. Through fastp at Q25 and MiXCR, TCRdb rebuilt clones from the public reads, retaining in-frame beta chains. One record per CDR3 amino acid sequence lists the most common genes and DNA. The V and J calls were determined by TCRdb, not by the authors. Across this sample there are hundreds of thousands of distinct CDR3 sequences, with more than 9% seen only once. The ten largest make up under 15% of the sample.

Material: PBMCs, obtained on the day of the yellow fever booster vaccination. The V and J genes are TRBV4-3 and TRBJ2-1; D gene: possibly TRBD2, on 6 matching bases. This clonotype originated in a man aged 25 to 40 who received the YFV17D yellow fever vaccine. The CDR3 protein: CASSQVGGITNEQFF. The nucleotides are TGCGCCAGCAGCCAAGTAGGCGGGATCACGAATGAGCAGTTCTTC.